This is a list of T cell receptor beta chains from one sample in a study of technical replicates of blood from a handful of donors. The table came from immunoSEQ multiplex PCR; TCRdb's copy has only in-frame clones and leaves some out. The table lists fewer than 60,000 clones, 90% to 95% of them singletons, with about 3.9% in the top ten. Sequencing was carried out using PBMCs. These receptors were collected from a human donor in good health. Some clones in this sample may be carry-over from other donors' samples. Both conserved end residues are part of each CDR3. The D gene is left open where the match is weak. Not every row has a clone size; where given, it reads once, few, many or a size class.

TRBV5-6	TRBJ2-7	TRBD1	-	TGTGCCAGCAGTGTAAGGACAGGAGCCTGGGAGCAGTACTTC	CASSVRTGAWEQYF
TRBV7-2	TRBJ2-2	TRBD2	-	TGTGCCAGCAGCGCACCGCTAACTAGCGGGAGGGCCCGGGAGCTGTTTTTT	CASSAPLTSGRARELFF
TRBV10-2	TRBJ1-2	-	-	TGCGCCAGCACCCCAAGTCATCTCGGCTATGGCTACACCTTC	CASTPSHLGYGYTF
TRBV1	TRBJ2-7	-	-	TGCACCAGCAGCCATCTCGAAGTACTAGGCCCCTACGAGCAGTACTTC	CTSSHLEVLGPYEQYF
TRBV7-2	TRBJ2-1	TRBD2	-	TGTGCCAGCAGCTTTCTAAGCGGGAGAGGAAATGAGCAGTTCTTC	CASSFLSGRGNEQFF
TRBV11-2	TRBJ1-5	-	-	TGTGCCAGCAGCTTAAGGGGGTTCAGGAATCAGCCCCAGCATTTT	CASSLRGFRNQPQHF
TRBV5-1	TRBJ1-1	TRBD1	-	TGCGCCAGCACCCGGACAGGGGGTTCCATGAACACTGAAGCTTTCTTT	CASTRTGGSMNTEAFF
TRBV7-2	TRBJ1-1	-	-	TGTGCCAGCAGCCTCGGACAGAACACTGAAGCTTTCTTT	CASSLGQNTEAFF
TRBV4-1	TRBJ1-2	-	-	TGCGCCAGCAGCCCGGGGGGGTATGATGGCTACACCTTC	CASSPGGYDGYTF
TRBV6-5	TRBJ1-5	-	few	TGTGCCAGCAGGTTTCACAGGGATCCCAATCAGCCCCAGCATTTT	CASRFHRDPNQPQHF
TRBV7-3	TRBJ2-2	-	-	TGTGCCAGCAGCTTAAGCGGGTTCGGGGAGCTGTTTTTT	CASSLSGFGELFF
TRBV5-1	TRBJ1-5	-	-	TGCGCCAGCAGTCTGGACGGGACAAATCAGCCCCAGCATTTT	CASSLDGTNQPQHF
TRBV7-2	TRBJ1-5	-	-	TGTGCCAGCAGCTTAGAGGGGCAGGGGAAAACCCAGCATTTT	CASSLEGQGKTQHF